What follows are 31 T cell receptor beta chains derived from one specimen sequenced in a study of lymphopenia after photon versus proton radiotherapy. Clones were read by immunoSEQ multiplex PCR, and TCRdb kept only the in-frame ones, dropping some. Of some 27,000 clones in the sample, 81% were seen once. The input for sequencing was peripheral blood, taken from a patient treated with photon-based radiotherapy. These receptors all stem from a man between 50 and 59 years old with gastric cancer.

The V and J genes are TRBV9 and TRBJ1-3; D remains unclear. V was shortened by 0 bases and J by 3 bases, with 7 bases between the two germline ends. Germline CDR1 and CDR2: SGDLS and YYNGEE. The CDR3 extends over 14 amino acids. The CDR3 reads CASSVALYGNTIYF. As DNA, the CDR3 is TGTGCCAGCAGCGTAGCTTTGTATGGAAACACCATATATTTT.

The chain carries TRBV11-2 and TRBJ1-1; 7 bases match TRBD1. This CDR3 region has 13 residues. The ends lost 1 base at V and 11 bases at J; junction bases unmatched: 7. Germline V lookup: CDR1 SGHAT, CDR2 FQNNGV. CDR3 amino acids: CASSLVEGAGAFF. CDR3 DNA: TGTGCCAGCAGCTTAGTGGAGGGGGCAGGGGCTTTCTTT.

The CDR3 protein is CASSLRANEGQYF. DNA of the CDR3: TGTGCCAGCAGCCTACGGGCCAACGAGGGGCAGTACTTC. The genes are TRBV2 and TRBJ2-7; perhaps TRBD2 as D (5 bases). This CDR3 spans 13 amino acids. Germline CDR1 reads SNHLY; CDR2 reads FYNNEI. Trimming took 6 bases from V and 9 from J, leaving 18 bases between them.

This rearrangement joins TRBV30 to TRBJ2-5; the D is unclear. CDR3 size: 12 residues. Germline loops: CDR1 GTSNPN, CDR2 SVGIG (reference sequence). V dropped 0 bases and J dropped 2 bases, with 4 bases sitting between them. CDR3 bases: TGTGCCTGGAGTGTTCAGCAAGAGACCCAGTACTTC. Encoded protein: CAWSVQQETQYF.

The rearrangement uses TRBV5-4 and TRBJ2-2, with 8 bases aligning to TRBD1. Germline trimming cut 3 bases from V and 1 base from J; bases unmatched to any gene: 2. Looked up from germline, CDR1 is SGHNT and CDR2 is YYREEE (reference sequence). The CDR3 is made up of 15 amino acids. CDR3 sequence (DNA): TGTGCCAGCAGCTCCAGGGGGCGGAACACCGGGGAGCTGTTTTTT. As protein: CASSSRGRNTGELFF.

The chain employs TRBV29-1 and TRBJ2-5; 12 bases fit TRBD2. The CDR3 runs 14 residues. After removal of 4 bases from V and 4 bases from J, the junction contained 4 bases not matched to a gene. The V gene's germline CDR1 is SQVTM and CDR2 ANQGSEA. The CDR3 bases are TGCAGCGTTGTGACTAGCGGGGGTGGAGAGACCCAGTACTTC. Protein: CSVVTSGGGETQYF.

There are a few counts of this clone. This sequence joins TRBV7-3 and TRBJ2-7; D is undetermined. CDR3 length: 15 residues. V lost 3 bases, J lost 2 bases, and 14 bases lay in between. From germline, CDR1 is SGHTA and CDR2 FQGTGA. The CDR3 nucleotides are TGTGCCAGCAGCTTCGGTACGACGGATACCTACGAGCAGTACTTC. It specifies CASSFGTTDTYEQYF.

The sample holds a few counts of this clone. The J gene is TRBJ2-2, the V gene TRBV7-3; D uncertain. CDR1 and CDR2 (germline): SGHTA, FQGTGA. This CDR3 comprises 16 residues. V lost 3 bases, J lost 1 base, and 12 bases lay in between. The CDR3: CASSFQPSGNTGELFF. CDR3 bases: TGTGCCAGCAGCTTTCAACCATCGGGGAACACCGGGGAGCTGTTTTTT.

This clone has more than one count but fewer than ten. The chain couples TRBV30 to TRBJ2-7; D ambiguous. CDR1 is GTSNPN, CDR2 SVGIG, per germline (reference sequence). CDR3 size: 12 residues. Trimming took 1 base from V and 5 from J, leaving 9 bases between them. CDR3 sequence: CAWSGTANEQYV. As DNA, the CDR3 is TGTGCCTGGAGTGGGACCGCCAACGAGCAGTACGTC.

The V and J genes are TRBV7-3 and TRBJ1-1, with unresolved D. CDR1 and CDR2 (germline): SGHTA, FQGTGA. Trimming pared 3 bases from V and 0 bases from J, leaving 8 bases between. This CDR3 has 14 residues. CDR3: CASSFGAMNTEAFF. In DNA, the CDR3 is TGTGCCAGCAGCTTTGGAGCCATGAACACTGAAGCTTTCTTT.

The genes are TRBV11-3 and TRBJ2-3; 7 nucleotides align to TRBD2. The CDR3 totals 15 residues. Trimming took 4 bases from V and 0 from J; bases not matched to a gene: 4. Per the germline V gene, CDR1 is SGHNT and CDR2 is YENEEA. CDR3 sequence (DNA): TGTGCCAGCAGCTCCGGACTAGGAAGCACAGATACGCAGTATTTT. Amino acids: CASSSGLGSTDTQYF.

The rearrangement uses TRBV2 and TRBJ1-1; perhaps TRBD1 as D (6 bases). V was clipped by 8 bases and J by 6 bases, with 22 bases between them. CDR1 SNHLY and CDR2 FYNNEI come from the germline V gene. The CDR3 totals 15 residues. The CDR3 region is CASQGNYREKAEAFF. The CDR3 nucleotides are TGTGCCAGCCAAGGGAATTACAGGGAAAAGGCTGAAGCTTTCTTT.

This clone was recorded once. V and J are TRBV19 and TRBJ1-6; no clear D gene. The CDR3 sequence is 13 residues long. Trimming cost V 1 base and J 8 bases, with 6 bases left between them. Germline V gene data show CDR1 as LNHDA and CDR2 as SQIVND (reference sequence). CDR3 loop: CASSIVADSPLHF. The CDR3, as DNA: TGTGCCAGTAGTATAGTCGCGGATTCACCCCTCCACTTT.

The rearrangement joins TRBV7-9 to TRBJ2-5, with D tentatively TRBD2 (5 bases). Trimming removed 5 bases from V and 5 bases from J, with 15 bases in between. This CDR3 is built from 14 residues. Germline values: CDR1 SEHNR, CDR2 FQNEAQ (reference sequence). CDR3 residues: CASSVRNGLETQYF. The DNA for the CDR3 is TGTGCCAGCAGCGTCAGGAATGGACTGGAGACCCAGTACTTC.

The gene calls are TRBV7-9 and TRBJ1-2, with D possibly matching TRBD1 (5 bases). V gave up 10 bases and J gave up 0 bases, with 15 bases separating them. Germline V gene lookup returns CDR1 SEHNR and CDR2 FQNEAQ (reference sequence). This CDR3 spans 14 amino acids. The CDR3 protein is CATEGGAANYGYTF. Here the CDR3 DNA reads TGTGCCACCGAGGGAGGGGCTGCTAACTATGGCTACACCTTC.

The rearrangement uses TRBV18 and TRBJ1-1, with D perhaps matching TRBD1 (6 bases). The CDR3 runs to 13 residues. With 4 bases removed from V and 7 bases from J, the gap between germline ends came to 13 bases. Germline assignment: CDR1 KGHSH and CDR2 LQKENI. CDR3 nucleotide sequence: TGTGCCAGCTCACTGCAACAGGGTCGTGAAGCTTTCTTT. Its protein is CASSLQQGREAFF. Together with reference TRBV18 and TRBJ1-1, the CDR3 gives the full variable domain: NAGVMQNPRHLVRRRGQEARLRCSPMKGHSHVYWYRQLPEEGLKFMVYLQKENIIDESGMPKERFSAEFPKEGPSILRIQQVVRGDSAAYFCASSLQQGREAFFGQGTRLTVV.

V usage is TRBV7-6 and J usage is TRBJ2-3; D is undetermined. Germline V gives CDR1 SGHVS, CDR2 FNYEAQ. This CDR3 has 14 residues. With 2 bases removed from V and 2 bases from J, the gap between germline ends came to 8 bases. CDR3 loop: CASSLRWATDTQYF. CDR3 nucleotides: TGTGCCAGCAGCTTAAGGTGGGCCACAGATACGCAGTATTTT.

V usage is TRBV7-9 and J usage is TRBJ2-5, with 12 positions matching TRBD2. This CDR3 is built from 15 residues. Looked up from germline, CDR1 is SEHNR and CDR2 is FQNEAQ (reference sequence). V was pared by 6 bases and J by 2 bases, with 4 bases of the junction left unmatched. This CDR3 reads CASSPTSGGQETQYF. CDR3 bases: TGTGCCAGCAGTCCTACTAGCGGGGGGCAAGAGACCCAGTACTTC.

The gene calls are TRBV19 and TRBJ2-5, with 13 bases that match TRBD2. CDR3 length: 15 residues. Germline V lookup: CDR1 LNHDA, CDR2 SQIVND (reference sequence). The junction had 7 bases not matched to a gene; V was cut back by 5 bases and J by 7 bases. This CDR3 is CASSATSGGAGTQYF. CDR3 sequence (DNA): TGTGCCAGTAGTGCCACTAGCGGGGGGGCCGGGACCCAGTACTTC.

V gene TRBV2 combines with J gene TRBJ2-2; D call uncertain. The CDR3 has 13 amino acids. Germline CDR1 is SNHLY and CDR2 is FYNNEI. Trimming pared 3 bases from V and 7 bases from J, leaving 9 bases between. As DNA, the CDR3 is TGTGCCAGCAGTGAGGGCGGATACGGGGAGCTGTTTTTT. Its translation: CASSEGGYGELFF.

This clone was seen a single time. The V and J genes are TRBV9 and TRBJ2-1, with TRBD1 identical over 8 bases. Germline assignment: CDR1 SGDLS and CDR2 YYNGEE. The V and J ends lost 0 bases and 9 bases, in that order; junction bases with no gene match: 8. The CDR3 is made up of 15 amino acids. CDR3 nucleotide sequence: TGTGCCAGCAGCGTAGGGGGACAGGTTTTAGGTGAGCAGTTCTTC. This codes for CASSVGGQVLGEQFF.

V and J are TRBV5-1 and TRBJ2-7; 10 bases agree with TRBD1. Germline CDR1 reads SGHRS; CDR2 reads YFSETQ. Unmatched junction bases numbered 6, after V lost 8 bases and J lost 1 base. This CDR3 contains 14 residues. Written as DNA, the CDR3 is TGCGCCAGGGAAGGGACAGGGGCATCCTACGAGCAGTACGTC. It codes for CAREGTGASYEQYV.

This clone has just one count. The chain has TRBV11-3 and TRBJ2-3; TRBD1 might be the D (5 bases). The ends were cut back, 3 bases at V and 0 bases at J, with 7 bases in the middle. From germline, CDR1 is SGHNT and CDR2 YENEEA. The CDR3 extends over 14 amino acids. The CDR3 DNA reads as TGTGCCAGCAGCTTTACAGGTAGCACAGATACGCAGTATTTT. Protein: CASSFTGSTDTQYF.

The chain recombines TRBV15 with TRBJ1-4; D is perhaps TRBD1 (5 bases). CDR1 is LNHNV and CDR2 is YYDKDF in the germline V gene (reference sequence). This CDR3 contains 13 residues. V dropped 7 bases and J dropped 5 bases, with 11 bases sitting between them. This CDR3 reads CATTEGRNEKLFF. The DNA of the CDR3 is TGTGCCACCACGGAGGGGAGGAATGAAAAACTGTTTTTT.

This chain joins TRBV5-1 and TRBJ2-3; 7 bases are shared with TRBD2. This CDR3 contains 13 residues. The germline V gene encodes CDR1 SGHRS and CDR2 YFSETQ. The V gene end was trimmed by 5 bases and the J gene end by 3 bases; junction bases not matched to a gene: 3. The CDR3 bases are TGCGCCAGCAGAGAGGGACTAACAGATACGCAGTATTTT. Protein sequence: CASREGLTDTQYF.

In this sample, this clone turned up once. The junction departs from germline at one end; a sequencing error may be responsible. V and J are TRBV6-1 and TRBJ2-4, with D possibly called TRBD1 or TRBD2 (6 bases each). This CDR3 has 14 amino acids. Germline CDR1 is MNHNS and CDR2 is SASEGT. CDR3 sequence (DNA): TGTGCCAGCAGTGAAGGGGGGGCCAGAAACATTCAGTACTTC. Amino acids: CASSEGGARNIQYF.

V and J are TRBV14 and TRBJ2-4; 7 bases fit TRBD1. The CDR3 contains 16 residues. The trim removed 3 bases at V and 5 bases at J, leaving 10 bases unmatched. Germline V gives CDR1 SGHDN, CDR2 FVKESK. CDR3 DNA sequence: TGTGCCAGCAGCCACCCCAGAGACAGGGCAGAAAACATTCAGTACTTC. Protein product: CASSHPRDRAENIQYF.

This chain uses TRBV19 with TRBJ2-3; TRBD1 matches at 7 bases. CDR3 length equals 14 residues. The germline CDR1 and CDR2 sequences are LNHDA and SQIVND (reference sequence). The V and J ends lost 6 bases and 6 bases, in that order; junction bases with no gene match: 9. Written as DNA, the CDR3 is TGTGCCAGTAGGGCCGTGACAGGGAGTGATACGCAGTATTTT. It translates to CASRAVTGSDTQYF.

This clone has only a few counts. The chain couples TRBV7-2 to TRBJ2-3, with 10 bases that match TRBD2. The CDR3 sequence is 13 residues long. Germline lookup yields CDR1 SGHTA and CDR2 FQGNSA. The V gene end was trimmed by 5 bases and the J gene end by 13 bases; junction bases not matched to a gene: 9. This CDR3 is CASSPRASGGKYF. DNA of the CDR3: TGTGCCAGCAGCCCAAGGGCTAGCGGGGGAAAGTATTTT.

The chain has TRBV2 and TRBJ2-7; 12 nucleotides line up with TRBD2. This CDR3 has 14 amino acids. Trimming at V came to 6 bases and at J to 4 bases, leaving 4 bases not matched to a gene. The germline V gene has CDR1 SNHLY and CDR2 FYNNEI. CDR3 sequence reads: CASRSSGGVYEQYV. The CDR3 nucleotides read TGTGCCAGCAGGTCTAGCGGGGGGGTATACGAGCAGTACGTC.

The chain combines TRBV9 with TRBJ2-7, with TRBD1 matching over 9 bases. CDR3 size: 14 residues. Germline V CDR1 and CDR2: SGDLS, YYNGEE. V gave up 0 bases and J gave up 4 bases; unmatched junction bases: 2. The DNA for the CDR3 is TGTGCCAGCAGCGTAGGAGACAGGGGGTACGAGCAGTACTTC. Its translation is CASSVGDRGYEQYF.